Below, 13 T cell receptor beta chains from the same sample are listed, as sequenced in a study of blood T cell repertoires in COVID-19. This table comes from immunoSEQ multiplex PCR, and its TCRdb copy is limited to in-frame clones, with some not included. The data hold more than 100,000 clones, with about 81% observed a single time. Sequences were obtained from PBMCs or T cells enriched from blood (not recorded which). These receptor sequences come from a man between 40 and 49 years old with acute COVID-19.

This clone came up a few times. The chain recombines TRBV19 with TRBJ1-5; D unclear. V shed 0 bases and J shed 11 bases, with 17 bases lying between them. The germline V gene encodes CDR1 LNHDA and CDR2 SQIVND (reference sequence). This CDR3 spans 15 amino acids. The CDR3 DNA is TGTGCCAGTAGTATAGATGCGACCCCAACTCGGGCCCAGCATTTT. It is translated as CASSIDATPTRAQHF. The complete variable domain, with remaining parts taken from reference TRBV19 and TRBJ1-5, reads DGGITQSPKYLFRKEGQNVTLSCEQNLNHDAMYWYRQDPGQGLRLIYYSQIVNDFQKGDIAEGYSVSREKKESFPLTVTSAQKNPTAFYLCASSIDATPTRAQHFGDGTRLSIL.

This clone was observed a single time. The chain links TRBV6-5 to TRBJ1-6; 7 nucleotides match TRBD1. CDR1 is MNHEY, CDR2 SVGAGI, per germline. V lost 5 bases, J lost 5 bases, and 6 bases stayed unmatched. The CDR3 consists of 15 residues. The CDR3 nucleotides are TGTGCCAGCAGTCGCGTTGGGACAGATAATTCACCCCTCCACTTT. Protein: CASSRVGTDNSPLHF.

The V gene is TRBV27, the J gene TRBJ2-1; 8 positions match TRBD2. CDR1 and CDR2 from the germline V gene are MNHEY and SMNVEV (reference sequence). Trimming cost V 3 bases and J 3 bases; bases outside gene matches: 4. The CDR3 runs 15 residues. CDR3 sequence reads: CASSFVAGYYNEQFF. CDR3 sequence (DNA): TGTGCCAGCAGTTTCGTAGCGGGGTACTACAATGAGCAGTTCTTC.

J is TRBJ2-7 and V is TRBV21-1; TRBD1, the table's D call, was not compared with the DNA. TRBV21-1 is a documented pseudogene. CDR3 length equals 19 residues. CDR3 region: CASSPRLRTGGSKSYEQYF. In DNA form, the CDR3 reads TGTGCCAGCAGCCCACGTCTGAGGACAGGGGGGTCGAAGTCCTACGAGCAGTACTTC.

The CDR3 DNA reads TGTGCCAGCAGCTCCCGGGACAGACACTATGGCTACACCTTC. Residues: CASSSRDRHYGYTF. V gene TRBV7-9 combines with J gene TRBJ1-2, with 7 bases fitting TRBD1. Trimming took 4 bases from V and 3 from J; bases not matched to a gene: 5. The length of the CDR3 is 14 residues. CDR1 is SEHNR and CDR2 is FQNEAQ in the germline V gene (reference sequence).

The DNA for the CDR3 is TGTGCAAGTCGCTGGAACAGGTCTGGCAATTCACCCCTCCACTTT. This gives the protein CASRWNRSGNSPLHF. The chain links TRBV12-2 to TRBJ1-6; TRBD1 reflects the table's D call only, with no check against the DNA. TRBV12-2 is reported as a pseudogene. The length of the CDR3 is 15 residues.

The chain recombines TRBV19 with TRBJ2-3; 11 positions agree with TRBD1. CDR3 length: 14 amino acids. Germline loops: CDR1 LNHDA, CDR2 SQIVND (reference sequence). V shed 8 bases, J shed 2 bases, and the junction held 3 bases outside the gene matches. For the CDR3, the DNA is TGTGCCAGTTGGGACAGGGGGGACACAGATACGCAGTATTTT. It specifies CASWDRGDTDTQYF.

This clone was detected only a few times. The CDR3: CASSLRAGNGNEQFF. CDR3 coding DNA: TGTGCCAGCAGCTTAAGGGCAGGGAACGGCAATGAGCAGTTCTTC. The V gene is TRBV11-2, the J gene TRBJ2-1; a weak D match, TRBD1 (5 bases). The V gene's germline CDR1 is SGHAT and CDR2 FQNNGV. Trimming left V 2 bases short and J 6 bases short, with 14 bases between. CDR3 length equals 15 residues.

V usage is TRBV11-2 and J usage is TRBJ2-3; D unclear. The CDR3 sequence is 12 residues long. V was trimmed by 1 base and J by 9 bases, leaving 8 bases between them. Germline V gene sequence: CDR1 SGHAT, CDR2 FQNNGV. As DNA, the CDR3 is TGTGCCAGCAGCTTAGCACTCGGGACGCAGTATTTT. Translation: CASSLALGTQYF.

The chain combines TRBV21-1 with TRBJ2-2; the table assigns TRBD2, which was not confirmed against the DNA. TRBV21-1 is deemed a pseudogene. The CDR3 loop spans 14 amino acids. The CDR3, as DNA: TGTGCCAGCAGGGTCCTCACGGACACCGGGGAGCTGTTTTTT. Protein: CASRVLTDTGELFF.

The rearrangement joins TRBV7-9 to TRBJ1-2; D is uncertain. The CDR3 has 14 amino acids. Trimming stripped 0 bases from V and 1 base from J, with 6 bases between. Germline V CDR1 and CDR2: SEHNR, FQNEAQ (reference sequence). The CDR3 is CASSLAAGNYGYTF. CDR3 nucleotides: TGTGCCAGCAGCTTAGCAGCCGGTAACTATGGCTACACCTTC. The whole variable domain, remainder taken from reference TRBV7-9 and TRBJ1-2, is DTGVSQNPRHKITKRGQNVTFRCDPISEHNRLYWYRQTLGQGPEFLTYFQNEAQLEKSRLLSDRFSAERPKGSFSTLEIQRTEQGDSAMYLCASSLAAGNYGYTFGSGTRLTVV.

This clone was seen a single time. The chain is built from TRBV30 and TRBJ1-2, with TRBD1 matching over 7 bases. The CDR3 is 12 residues long. Germline assignment: CDR1 GTSNPN and CDR2 SVGIG (reference sequence). After removal of 2 bases from V and 8 bases from J, the junction contained 5 bases not matched to a gene. This chain's CDR3 is CAWSKGAGGYTF. CDR3 nucleotide sequence: TGTGCCTGGAGTAAGGGGGCAGGGGGCTACACCTTC.

In nucleotides, the CDR3 is TGTGCCAGCAAACAGGGCCAGGGCGTCTATGGCTACACCTTC. Amino acid sequence: CASKQGQGVYGYTF. The V call is TRBV27, the J call TRBJ1-2; D might be TRBD1 (6 bases). This CDR3 comprises 14 residues. Per the germline V gene, CDR1 is MNHEY and CDR2 is SMNVEV (reference sequence). The V gene lost 7 bases and the J gene lost 4 bases, with 16 bases spanning the gap.